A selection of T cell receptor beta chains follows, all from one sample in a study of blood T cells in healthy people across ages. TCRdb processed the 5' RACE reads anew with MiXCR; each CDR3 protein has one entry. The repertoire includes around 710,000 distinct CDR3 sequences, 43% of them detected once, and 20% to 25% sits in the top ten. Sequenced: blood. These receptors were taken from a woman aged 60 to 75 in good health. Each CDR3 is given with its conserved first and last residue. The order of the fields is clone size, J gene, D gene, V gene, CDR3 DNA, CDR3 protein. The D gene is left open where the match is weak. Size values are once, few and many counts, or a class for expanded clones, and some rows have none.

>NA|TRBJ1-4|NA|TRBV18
TGTGCCAGCTCACCGTACAGGGACCATGAAAAACTGTTTTTT
CASSPYRDHEKLFF
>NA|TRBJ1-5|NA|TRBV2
TGTGCCAGCACCGGGTTCGTAGGGAGGTATAGCAATCAGCCCCAGCATTTT
CASTGFVGRYSNQPQHF
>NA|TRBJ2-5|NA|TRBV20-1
TGCAGTGCTAGAGTGGGCGGGGCGATCCAAGAGACCCAGTACTTC
CSARVGGAIQETQYF
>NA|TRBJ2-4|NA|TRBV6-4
TGTGCCAGCACCCTATATACCCGACAGTGCCGGTACTTC
CASTLYTRQCRYF
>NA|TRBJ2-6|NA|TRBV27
TGTGCCAGCAGCCGACAGATTATCTCTGGGGCCAACGTCCTGACTTTC
CASSRQIISGANVLTF
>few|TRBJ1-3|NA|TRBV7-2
TGTGCCAGCAGCTTGGTAACAGGTGGAAACACCATATATTTT
CASSLVTGGNTIYF
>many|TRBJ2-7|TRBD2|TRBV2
TGTGCCAGCAGCACCGGACTAGCAGGCGAGCAGTACTTC
CASSTGLAGEQYF
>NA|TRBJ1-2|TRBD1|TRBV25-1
TGTGCCAGCAGTGCCGAAACAGGGGGCGTAGGATATGGCTACACCTTC
CASSAETGGVGYGYTF
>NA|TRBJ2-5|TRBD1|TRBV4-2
TGTGCCAGCAGCCAAGTTGACAGGGAAGAGACCCAGTACTTC
CASSQVDREETQYF
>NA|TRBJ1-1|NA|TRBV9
TGTGCCAGCAGCGTAGCTACGGGGACCCTCAGAGCTGAAGCTTTCTTT
CASSVATGTLRAEAFF
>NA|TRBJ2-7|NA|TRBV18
TGTGCCAGCTCACCAAAGAGTCAGATCTACGAGCAGTACTTC
CASSPKSQIYEQYF
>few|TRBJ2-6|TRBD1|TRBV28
TGTGCCAGCAATCCGGGACAGGTCACCGGGGCCAACGTCCTGACTTTC
CASNPGQVTGANVLTF
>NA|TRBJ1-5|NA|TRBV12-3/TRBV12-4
TGTGCCAGCAGTTTGATCCCTTACAATCAGCCCCAGCATTTT
CASSLIPYNQPQHF
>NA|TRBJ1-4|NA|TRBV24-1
TGTGCCACCAGTGATTTTAATGAAAAACTGTTTTTT
CATSDFNEKLFF
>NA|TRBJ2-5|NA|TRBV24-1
TGTGCCACCAGTGATTCTACAGGGACCCAAGAGACCCAGTACTTC
CATSDSTGTQETQYF
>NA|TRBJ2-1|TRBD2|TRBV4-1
TGCGCCAGCAGCGAGGCACCAGCGGGACTCCGGATTATAAACAATGAGCAGTTCTTC
CASSEAPAGLRIINNEQFF
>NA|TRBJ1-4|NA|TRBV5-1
TGCGCCAGCAGCTGGGACGATGAAAAACTGTTTTTT
CASSWDDEKLFF
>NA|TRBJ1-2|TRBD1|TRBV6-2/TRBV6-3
TGTGCCAGCAGTTACTACGGACAGGGGAGACCCGACTATGGCTACACCTTC
CASSYYGQGRPDYGYTF
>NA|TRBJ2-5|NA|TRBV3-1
TGTGCCAGCAGCCAACTAGACAATGAGCAGTACTTC
CASSQLDNEQYF
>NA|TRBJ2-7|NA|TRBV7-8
TGTGCCAGCAGCCCCCAGGGAGGCCCCTACAATGAGCAGTACTTC
CASSPQGGPYNEQYF
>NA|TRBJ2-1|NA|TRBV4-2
TGTGCCAGCAGCCTTGAGCAGTTAAGTGAGCAGTTCTTC
CASSLEQLSEQFF
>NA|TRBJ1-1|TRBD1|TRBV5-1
TGCGCCAGCAGGAGACAGGGGAACACTGAAGCTTTCTTT
CASRRQGNTEAFF
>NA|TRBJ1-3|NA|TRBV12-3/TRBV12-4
TGTGCCAGCGACCCGGGCTCTGGAAACACCATATATTTT
CASDPGSGNTIYF
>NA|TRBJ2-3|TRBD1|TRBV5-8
TGTGCCAGCAGCAGGGCCCTTTCAACAGGGGGGGATACGCAGTATTTT
CASSRALSTGGDTQYF
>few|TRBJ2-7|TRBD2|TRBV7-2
TGTGCCAGCAGCACCGGACTAGCGGTAACCTACGAGCAGTACTTC
CASSTGLAVTYEQYF
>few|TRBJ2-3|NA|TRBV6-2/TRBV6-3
TGTGCCAGCAGTTACGAGGAACTGTCAGATACGCAGTATTTT
CASSYEELSDTQYF
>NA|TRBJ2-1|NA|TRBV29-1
TGCAGCGTTGAAGATAGAGGACCAACAAACTACAATGAGCAGTTCTTC
CSVEDRGPTNYNEQFF
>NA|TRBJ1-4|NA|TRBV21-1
TGTGCCAGCAGGAGACAGGTGTTAAGTGAAGAACTGTTTTTT
CASRRQVLSEELFF
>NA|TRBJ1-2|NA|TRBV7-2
TGCGCCAGCAGCTCAGGTCCAGGTTTCTTCTATGGCTACACCTTC
CASSSGPGFFYGYTF
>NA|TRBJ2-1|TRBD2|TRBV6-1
TGTGCCAGCACTGGCGGGACTAGCGGCTACAATGAGCAGTTCTTC
CASTGGTSGYNEQFF
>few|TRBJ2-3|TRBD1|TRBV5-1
TGCGCCAGCAGCTTGCCGGGACAGGGAGGGACAGATACGCAGTATTTT
CASSLPGQGGTDTQYF